Listed below are T cell receptor beta chains from one sample, sequenced in a study of cytomegalovirus exposure and HLA in healthy donors. Method: immunoSEQ multiplex PCR; TCRdb's copy keeps in-frame clones and lacks some. The sample contains about 110,000 clones, approximately 89% of which appear only once. The sequencing sample was made of PBMCs. These receptor sequences come from a woman aged 18-29 years in good health and CMV-seronegative. Each CDR3 is given with its conserved first and last residue. The order of the fields is V gene, J gene, D gene, clone size, CDR3 DNA, CDR3 protein. D genes are given only for firm matches. Only part of the rows carry a size: once, few, many, or a class if the clone is expanded.

>TRBV6-6|TRBJ1-2|-|-
TGTGCCAGCAGTTGGCAGACAGCGCTCGGGGGCTACACCTTC
CASSWQTALGGYTF
>TRBV27|TRBJ1-2|TRBD1|-
TGTGCCAGCAGTTGGGGACAGGGAAATGGCTACACCTTC
CASSWGQGNGYTF
>TRBV28|TRBJ1-1|TRBD1|-
TGTGCCAGCAGTCCCGGGACAGTGAACACTGAAGCTTTCTTT
CASSPGTVNTEAFF
>TRBV5-1|TRBJ2-1|-|-
TGCGCCAGCAGCACTCAGACAGTATTTAATGAGCAGTTCTTC
CASSTQTVFNEQFF
>TRBV19|TRBJ1-1|-|few
TGTGCCAGTAGCCAGGGTTCCGCTGAAGCTTTCTTT
CASSQGSAEAFF
>TRBV4-1|TRBJ2-1|-|-
TGCGCCAGCAGCCAAGATTCCGCAGACTACAATGAGCAGTTCTTC
CASSQDSADYNEQFF
>TRBV2|TRBJ1-5|TRBD1|-
TGTGCCAGCAGAGCTGGACAGGGAAAACAGCCCCAGCATTTT
CASRAGQGKQPQHF
>TRBV19|TRBJ2-7|TRBD1|once
TGTGCCAGTAGTACGCCGCAACCCGGGACAGGGGTCGAGGAGCAGTACTTC
CASSTPQPGTGVEEQYF
>TRBV10-2|TRBJ2-1|-|-
TGCGCCAGCAGTGAGTCAGCCGGGGGAAATGAGCAGTTCTTC
CASSESAGGNEQFF
>TRBV2|TRBJ1-2|TRBD1|-
TGTGCCAGCAGTTCGGGACAGGGGATAAATGGCTACACCTTC
CASSSGQGINGYTF
>TRBV7-2|TRBJ1-1|-|-
TGTGCCAGCAGCCTCTACACTGAAGCTTTCTTT
CASSLYTEAFF
>TRBV6-5|TRBJ2-2|TRBD2|-
TGTGCCAGCAGTTCCCTAGCGGAGAACACCGGGGAGCTGTTTTTT
CASSSLAENTGELFF
>TRBV5-1|TRBJ2-2|-|-
TGCGCCAGCAGCCCCGGCCCAGCGGACACCGGGGAGCTGTTTTTT
CASSPGPADTGELFF
>TRBV5-6|TRBJ2-1|-|-
TGTGCCAGCAGCCCACAGGGTGTGAGGTACAATGAGCAGTTCTTC
CASSPQGVRYNEQFF
>TRBV7-3|TRBJ1-2|-|-
TGTGCCAGCAGCGTAGGGGTAGGCTATGGCTACACCTTC
CASSVGVGYGYTF
>TRBV19|TRBJ2-1|TRBD2|-
TGTGCCAGTAGTATAGATCGGGCTAGCGGGATAGGATACAATGAGCAGTTCTTC
CASSIDRASGIGYNEQFF
>TRBV13|TRBJ2-1|TRBD2|-
TGTGCCAGCAGCATATACTTAGCGGGAGGAACCTACAATGAGCAGTTCTTC
CASSIYLAGGTYNEQFF
>TRBV4-2|TRBJ2-7|-|-
TGTGCCAGCAGCCCTACCCTGAACGGGTACTACGAGCAGTACTTC
CASSPTLNGYYEQYF
>TRBV21-1|TRBJ2-7|-|-
TGTGCCACCGCCCAGCGGGGGGGTTCCTACGAGCAGTACTTC
CATAQRGGSYEQYF
>TRBV28|TRBJ2-5|-|-
TGTGCCAGCAGTTTCGGGGAGCCAGTGTGGGGAGAGACCCAGTACTTC
CASSFGEPVWGETQYF
>TRBV30|TRBJ2-7|TRBD1|-
TGTGCCTGGAGTAATCCGAGGACAGGGAACTACGAGCAGTACTTC
CAWSNPRTGNYEQYF
>TRBV23-1|TRBJ2-1|TRBD1|-
TGCGCCAGCAGTCAATCCGCCCCAGGGGGCGGCTTAAATGGACCAGGGAATGAGCAGTTCTTC
CASSQSAPGGGLNGPGNEQFF
>TRBV5-1|TRBJ2-1|-|-
TGCGCCAGCAGCTCCTTACCGGGTGGAGACAATGAGCAGTTCTTC
CASSSLPGGDNEQFF
>TRBV7-3|TRBJ2-7|TRBD1|-
TGTGCCAGCAGCACCTACAGGGGTCAGGAGCAGTACTTC
CASSTYRGQEQYF
>TRBV28|TRBJ1-2|-|-
TGTGCCAGCAGTTTCTTTGACAGGATCTCCGATTATGGCTACACCTTC
CASSFFDRISDYGYTF
>TRBV28|TRBJ2-1|-|-
TGTGCCAGCAGTTTGCGACATCTTGAGCAGTTCTTC
CASSLRHLEQFF
>TRBV7-9|TRBJ2-7|TRBD2|-
TGTGCCAGCAGCTCTGAACAGGTGGGACTAGCGGGGATATCCTACGAGCAGTACTTC
CASSSEQVGLAGISYEQYF
>TRBV27|TRBJ2-3|-|-
TGTGCCAGCAGTTTGGGGGGACGGAGGGTGGGCACAGATACGCAGTATTTT
CASSLGGRRVGTDTQYF
>TRBV6-1|TRBJ1-4|-|-
TGTGCCAGCAGTGAAGCCGCAGGGGATCGAGAAAAACTGTTTTTT
CASSEAAGDREKLFF